This TCR beta chain was profiled in a study of shared clonotypes between healthy human individuals. General observations from the study: In several donors, around 5.5% of naive CD4 clonotypes appeared in common.

Naive CD8 populations comprised CD45RO-negative cells positively selected for CCR7, excluding terminally differentiated effector memory CD45RA+ cells. About this clone: The antigen remains unidentified.

The CDR3 has 15 residues. Trimming removed 4 bases from V and 4 bases from J, with 18 bases in between. Germline lookup yields CDR1 SGHNT and CDR2 YYREEE (reference sequence). Only in-frame clones appear in the TCRdb table, and some are missing; sequencing was by immunoSEQ multiplex PCR. Among about 2.1 million clones listed, 90% to 95% were seen once. Sequencing was performed on naive CD8+ T cells from PBMCs. The J gene is TRBJ2-7, the V gene TRBV5-4, with D possibly called TRBD1 or TRBD2 (5 bases each). This receptor was obtained from a man aged 18-30 years in good health. Some clones in this sample may be carry-over from other donors' samples. CDR3 loop: CASSPAPGLIYEQYF. The DNA for the CDR3 is TGTGCCAGCAGCCCCGCGCCGGGGCTAATATACGAGCAGTACTTC.